These T cell receptor beta chains were read from a single sample in a study of T cell responses to AZD1222 COVID-19 vaccine. Method: immunoSEQ multiplex PCR; TCRdb's copy keeps in-frame clones and lacks some. The sample records more than 250,000 clones, 80% to 95% being singletons. This specimen consisted of peripheral blood, obtained on day 0 of AZD1222 vaccination. These receptors came from an adult in good health. The conserved cysteine and the conserved F or W are not part of the CDR3 here.

J gene,V gene,CDR3 length,CDR3 protein
TRBJ2-7,TRBV29-1,11,SVGSRDHYEQY
TRBJ2-2,TRBV7-2,13,ASSLGFASTGELF
TRBJ1-5,TRBV7-8,14,ASSIRSGGGNQPQH
TRBJ2-3,TRBV19,13,ASTRTPISTDTQY
TRBJ2-1,TRBV18,12,ASSPASSYNEQF
TRBJ2-7,TRBV7-2,13,ASSLGLAGDGEQY
TRBJ2-7,TRBV4-1,11,ASSQGPSYEQY
TRBJ2-3,TRBV6-1,14,ASSAPSGGVPDTQY
TRBJ2-2,TRBV5-4,14,ASSPGGTQNTGELF
TRBJ2-5,TRBV3-1/TRBV3-2,14,ASSQGRQVAQETQY
TRBJ2-7,TRBV7-2,14,ASSYHPGLDSYEQY
TRBJ1-2,TRBV10-3,10,AINQGQHGYT
TRBJ2-3,TRBV5-1,13,ASSLDRVDTDTQY
TRBJ1-3,TRBV19,13,ASSIPGGTGNTIY
TRBJ1-6,TRBV7-9,12,ASSLGTVLSPLH
TRBJ2-5,TRBV7-3,12,ASSQRGAGETQY
TRBJ1-6,TRBV12-2,10,ASHRPHSPLH
TRBJ1-1,TRBV7-3,12,ASSLNGYATEAF
TRBJ2-7,TRBV28,12,ASSLVGDLYEQY
TRBJ2-5,TRBV28,13,ASSFPGGGRETQY
TRBJ2-2,TRBV1,15,TSSLLVCIPETGELF
TRBJ2-7,TRBV28,13,ASRRTAFQGGEQY
TRBJ1-5,TRBV28,14,ASSLVGAPSNQPQH
TRBJ1-5,TRBV2,13,ASSELQGGYQPQH
TRBJ2-1,TRBV2,13,ASSDSSSSYNEQF
TRBJ2-1,TRBV10-3,12,AISAALGGDEQF
TRBJ2-7,TRBV7-9,14,ASSLIGSLAGYEQY
TRBJ2-2,TRBV18,15,ASSPVWQGARTGELF
TRBJ1-2,TRBV28,13,ACSSISGGIYGYT
TRBJ2-1,TRBV5-1,14,ASSKSTGLSLDEQF
TRBJ1-2,TRBV2,10,ASSDQARGYT
TRBJ2-7,TRBV28,11,ASSPSGSYEQY
TRBJ2-5,TRBV7-8,14,ASSMQSGGIQETQY
TRBJ2-7,TRBV5-1,13,ASSLGAGLTYEQY
TRBJ2-7,TRBV28,13,ASSSPGVAPHEQY
TRBJ1-3,TRBV7-9,15,ASSLASGAAAGNTIY
TRBJ2-1,TRBV6-5,10,ASSYQAGEQF
TRBJ2-1,TRBV24-1,14,ATSDSGQGAGNEQF
TRBJ2-1,TRBV5-1,12,ASSLVAGGNEQF
TRBJ1-5,TRBV19,14,ASSNYRVELGQPQH
TRBJ2-3,TRBV3-1/TRBV3-2,10,ASSQVELFKY
TRBJ1-4,TRBV9,15,ASSRGGTPATNEKLF
TRBJ2-5,TRBV15,13,ATSRDGGGVETQY
TRBJ2-2,TRBV12-3/TRBV12-4,10,ASRENTGELF
TRBJ1-3,TRBV4-2,13,ASSQAAQGVDTIY
TRBJ1-2,TRBV4-1,13,ASSQDDQGPYGYT
TRBJ2-2,TRBV5-1,13,ASTYRGANTGELF
TRBJ2-6,TRBV10-2,15,ASRRGQTQSGANVLT
TRBJ1-1,TRBV18,12,ASSPRGSNTEAF
TRBJ2-3,TRBV11-3,16,ASSLDLRGSGGTDTQY